This T cell receptor beta chain was profiled in a study of siplizumab effects on memory and regulatory T cells. General study points: The study found that siplizumab significantly reduced alloreactive sequences traceable to unstimulated CD4+ memory cells. A naive or memory phenotype could not be assigned to roughly 75-97% of the proliferating CD4+ or CD8+ clones. A small minority of alloreactive clones were mapped to unstimulated subsets.

The CDR3 has 15 amino acids. Germline CDR1 and CDR2: SGHRS and YFSETQ. The ends were cut back, 2 bases at V and 7 bases at J, with 13 bases in the middle. Assays examined 80,000 to 100,000 TCR templates per sample. Libraries were prepared by immunoSEQ multiplex PCR; TCRdb keeps only in-frame clonotypes and omits some of them. The data hold about 120,000 clones, with about 93% observed a single time. About this clone itself: The antigen is not known.

This clonotype was obtained from a human donor in good health. This chain joins TRBV5-1 and TRBJ1-6; a possible D gene is TRBD1 (6 bases). The sequencing sample was made of non-Treg CD4+ T cells sorted from blood. This CDR3 is CASSLYTGTNSPLHF. The CDR3 nucleotides read TGCGCCAGCAGCTTATATACAGGGACCAATTCACCCCTCCACTTT.